The rows below give T cell receptor beta chains drawn from one sample of a study of blood T cells in healthy people across ages. MiXCR, run by TCRdb on the 5' RACE reads, gives a single entry per CDR3 protein. The table has 450,000 to 650,000 distinct CDR3 sequences, about 24% seen once. The same sample was also studied in work on T cells of mothers and their children.

The sample comprised blood. The receptors were gathered from a boy aged 10-17 years in good health. The CDR3 runs from the conserved cysteine through the conserved F or W. Fields, in order: J gene, clone size, D gene, V gene, CDR3 DNA, CDR3 protein. A D gene is named only where the DNA matches it firmly. Some rows have no size entry. The others give once, few or many, or a class for an expanded clone.

TRBJ1-3	-	-	TRBV7-2	TGTGCCAGCAGCTACGGCAGGGCTGGAAACACCATATATTTT	CASSYGRAGNTIYF
TRBJ2-3	many	-	TRBV4-1	TGCGCCAGCAGCCAAGTCCCTCTCGGCGGGAGCACAGATACGCAGTATTTT	CASSQVPLGGSTDTQYF
TRBJ2-4	-	-	TRBV5-4	TGTGCCAGCAGCTTGGTCGGTGGGGGAGACATTCAGTACTTC	CASSLVGGGDIQYF
TRBJ2-5	few	TRBD2	TRBV6-2/TRBV6-3	TGTGCCAGCAGTAAACTTGACGGTCTAGCGGGACAAGAGACCCAGTACTTC	CASSKLDGLAGQETQYF
TRBJ2-1	-	-	TRBV29-1	TGCAGCGGCAACCGGGACTCCTACAATGAGCAGTTCTTC	CSGNRDSYNEQFF
TRBJ2-1	-	-	TRBV7-3	TGTGCCAGCAGCTTAACAGGGAGCGGAGTCTACAATGAGCAGTTCTTC	CASSLTGSGVYNEQFF
TRBJ1-5	few	-	TRBV5-1	TGCGCCAGCAGCTTGGAGAAGTTTCATAGCAATCAGCCCCAGCATTTT	CASSLEKFHSNQPQHF
TRBJ2-2	few	-	TRBV15	TGTGCCACCAGCAGTGGGGTCCGCGGCGGGGAGCTGTTTTTT	CATSSGVRGGELFF
TRBJ2-2	few	TRBD1	TRBV18	TGTGCCAGCTCACCGTTACAGGGGGCCGGGGAGCTGTTTTTT	CASSPLQGAGELFF
TRBJ2-1	few	-	TRBV6-2/TRBV6-3	TGTGCCAGCAGTTCGAAACCCGAGAGAGCCTCCTACAATGAGCAGTTCTTC	CASSSKPERASYNEQFF
TRBJ1-2	few	-	TRBV6-5	TGTGCCAGCAGTTACGAGATCTCCTTCTCCAACTATGGCCACACCTTC	CASSYEISFSNYGHTF
TRBJ2-2	few	-	TRBV29-1	TGCAGCGTTGAAGTGCTAGCCGAACCGATGAACACCGGGGAGCTGTTTTTT	CSVEVLAEPMNTGELFF
TRBJ1-1	-	-	TRBV5-6	TGTGCCAGCAGCTTGATCGATTTGAACACTGAAGCTTTCTTT	CASSLIDLNTEAFF
TRBJ2-2	-	-	TRBV7-2	TGTGCCAGCAGCTTAAGCGTGGGTAGGGCGAACACCGGGGAGCTGTTTTTT	CASSLSVGRANTGELFF
TRBJ1-1	few	-	TRBV5-1	TGCGCCAGCAGCTTTGAGAACACTGAAGCTTTCTTT	CASSFENTEAFF
TRBJ2-2	-	-	TRBV11-2	TGTGCGTGGAGGGCCAACACCGGGGAGCTGTTTTTT	CAWRANTGELFF
TRBJ2-1	-	TRBD2	TRBV5-5	TGTGCCAGCAGCTTTTCTCCGGGAGGCGGGGGTTACAATGAGCAGTTCTTC	CASSFSPGGGGYNEQFF
TRBJ2-7	few	TRBD2	TRBV7-9	TGTGCCAGCAGCCGGCGACTAGCGAAATACGAGCAGTACTTC	CASSRRLAKYEQYF
TRBJ1-1	-	-	TRBV5-4	TGTGCCAGCAGCTTGGTTCAGGATGACACTGAAGCTTTCTTT	CASSLVQDDTEAFF
TRBJ2-7	many	-	TRBV7-2	TGTGCCAGCACCCCCCGGTGGGTGCAGGTAAGCTCCTACGAGCAGTACTTC	CASTPRWVQVSSYEQYF
TRBJ2-3	few	TRBD2	TRBV10-3	TGTGCCATCAGTGTGAGCGGGGGGAGCACAGATACGCAGTATTTT	CAISVSGGSTDTQYF
TRBJ2-1	-	TRBD2	TRBV5-5	TGTGCCAGCAGCCGAAATTTAGCGGGAGGGCCTTTCGATGAGCAGTTCTTC	CASSRNLAGGPFDEQFF
TRBJ2-5	few	-	TRBV20-1	TGCAGTGCTAGGAAAGGATTGGAGACCCAGTACTTC	CSARKGLETQYF
TRBJ1-2	few	TRBD1	TRBV29-1	TGCAGCGTCGCCGGGACAGGAAACAGGAGATATGGCTACACCTTC	CSVAGTGNRRYGYTF
TRBJ2-2	-	-	TRBV6-5	TGTGCCAGCAGTTACTCGGAGAACCGCATAACCACCGGGGAGCTGTTTTTT	CASSYSENRITTGELFF
TRBJ2-5	-	-	TRBV21-1	TGTGCCAGCAGCAAAGCGGACTATTCGGGGACCCAGTACTTC	CASSKADYSGTQYF
TRBJ2-3	-	-	TRBV20-1	TGCAGTGCTACCAGAGCCCAAGTCGCCACAGATACGCAGTATTTT	CSATRAQVATDTQYF
TRBJ1-6	few	TRBD1	TRBV27	TGTGCCAGCAGTTTATTGAACCGGGACAGGGGGCGACCCGGTTATTCACCCCTCCACTTT	CASSLLNRDRGRPGYSPLHF
TRBJ2-4	-	-	TRBV2	TGTGCCAGCAGGGAGGGGGGGATAAAGAACATTCAGTACTTC	CASREGGIKNIQYF
TRBJ2-7	-	-	TRBV5-1	TGCGCCAGCAGCTTGGAATGGGTTCCCCACGAGCAGTACTTC	CASSLEWVPHEQYF
TRBJ2-1	once	TRBD2	TRBV5-1	TGCGCCAGCAGCCGTGCCCATTCTAGCGGGAGTAATGAGCAGTTCTTC	CASSRAHSSGSNEQFF
TRBJ2-5	few	-	TRBV7-2	TGTGCCAGCAGCTTAGTCGCAGTGGTGGGACAAGAGACCCAGTACTTC	CASSLVAVVGQETQYF
TRBJ2-1	few	TRBD2	TRBV19	TGTGCCAGTAGTATAGGACTAGCGAATGAGCAGTTCTTC	CASSIGLANEQFF
TRBJ2-3	few	TRBD2	TRBV7-3	TGTGCCAGCAGCCCGGGACTAGCTTTTTCGGATACGCAGTATTTT	CASSPGLAFSDTQYF
TRBJ1-2	-	-	TRBV9	TGTGCCAGCAGCGTGGCCGGTCTCTATGGCTACACCTTC	CASSVAGLYGYTF
TRBJ1-1	few	-	TRBV7-9	TGTGCCAGCACCTCTAGGAGGGACACTGAAGCTTTCTTT	CASTSRRDTEAFF
TRBJ1-5	-	-	TRBV2	TGTGCCAGCAGTGAAGCGCTTTGGGAGCCCCAGCATTTT	CASSEALWEPQHF
TRBJ2-1	-	TRBD2	TRBV5-1	TGCGCCAGCAGCTTGGCTGTTAGCGGGAGTAATGAGCAGTTCTTC	CASSLAVSGSNEQFF
TRBJ2-5	few	-	TRBV28	TGTGCCAGCATTTCGCGGCAGGAAGAGACCCAGTACTTC	CASISRQEETQYF
TRBJ2-7	few	-	TRBV5-1	TGCGCCAGCAGCTGGGAAATAACCTACGAGCAGTACTTC	CASSWEITYEQYF
TRBJ2-7	-	-	TRBV7-2	TGTGCCAGCAGCCCCCGGTACGGGCAGTACTTC	CASSPRYGQYF
TRBJ2-3	many	TRBD2	TRBV3-1	TGTGCCAGCAGCCAAGTTCTAGCGGAACAAGATACGCAGTATTTT	CASSQVLAEQDTQYF
TRBJ2-7	once	TRBD2	TRBV20-1	TGCAGTGCTAGAGTCCCTCTAGCGGGAGCTCGCGAGCAGTACTTC	CSARVPLAGAREQYF
TRBJ2-7	few	-	TRBV4-3	TGCGCCAGCAGCCAAGCGCTTATCCGCCCCTACGAGCAGTACTTC	CASSQALIRPYEQYF